This is a list of T cell receptor beta chains from one sample in a study of T cell responses to AZD1222 COVID-19 vaccine. Data came from immunoSEQ multiplex PCR; TCRdb stores just in-frame clones and leaves some out. The sample has around 83,000 clones, around 92% seen once. This specimen consisted of peripheral blood, obtained on day 0 of AZD1222 vaccination. All receptors come from an adult in good health. Each CDR3 is given with its conserved first and last residue. D genes are given only for firm matches. Rows give clone size only sometimes, using once, few, many, or a class for an expanded clone.

abundance: NA
d_gene: NA
v_gene: TRBV18
j_gene: TRBJ1-5
CDR3aa: CASSPNRGGGNQPQHF
CDR3nt: TGTGCCAGCTCACCCAACCGGGGAGGAGGCAATCAGCCCCAGCATTTT

abundance: NA
d_gene: TRBD1
v_gene: TRBV5-1
j_gene: TRBJ1-2
CDR3aa: CASSPGQTNYGYTF
CDR3nt: TGCGCCAGCAGCCCGGGACAGACAAACTATGGCTACACCTTC

abundance: NA
d_gene: NA
v_gene: TRBV20-1
j_gene: TRBJ1-5
CDR3aa: CSSGNQPQHF
CDR3nt: TGCAGCTCAGGGAATCAGCCCCAGCATTTT

abundance: NA
d_gene: TRBD1
v_gene: TRBV24-1
j_gene: TRBJ1-5
CDR3aa: CATSLGQGAGSNQPQHF
CDR3nt: TGTGCCACCAGCCTGGGACAGGGGGCGGGGAGCAATCAGCCCCAGCATTTT

abundance: NA
d_gene: NA
v_gene: TRBV12-3/TRBV12-4
j_gene: TRBJ1-1
CDR3aa: CASSFRAEAFF
CDR3nt: TGTGCCAGCAGTTTCCGGGCTGAAGCTTTCTTT

abundance: NA
d_gene: NA
v_gene: TRBV5-1
j_gene: TRBJ2-2
CDR3aa: CASSLVVGANTGELFF
CDR3nt: TGCGCCAGCAGCTTGGTGGTGGGAGCGAACACCGGGGAGCTGTTTTTT

abundance: NA
d_gene: NA
v_gene: TRBV27
j_gene: TRBJ2-1
CDR3aa: CASSWVSTFDEQFF
CDR3nt: TGTGCCAGCAGTTGGGTTAGCACCTTTGATGAGCAGTTCTTC

abundance: NA
d_gene: NA
v_gene: TRBV6-4
j_gene: TRBJ1-5
CDR3aa: CASSVLRGNQPQHF
CDR3nt: TGTGCCAGCAGTGTTTTAAGGGGAAATCAGCCCCAGCATTTT

abundance: few
d_gene: TRBD1
v_gene: TRBV4-1
j_gene: TRBJ1-1
CDR3aa: CASSQGRDRLGKAFF
CDR3nt: TGCGCCAGCAGCCAAGGCCGGGACAGACTAGGCAAAGCTTTCTTT

abundance: NA
d_gene: TRBD2
v_gene: TRBV5-4
j_gene: TRBJ2-1
CDR3aa: CASSFELAGGWGQFF
CDR3nt: TGTGCCAGCAGCTTCGAACTAGCGGGAGGGTGGGGGCAGTTCTTC

abundance: NA
d_gene: NA
v_gene: TRBV2
j_gene: TRBJ1-3
CDR3aa: CASSLGGSGNTIYF
CDR3nt: TGTGCCAGTAGCCTGGGGGGTTCTGGAAACACCATATATTTT

abundance: NA
d_gene: NA
v_gene: TRBV10-3
j_gene: TRBJ2-1
CDR3aa: CAISRDNEQFF
CDR3nt: TGTGCCATCAGTAGAGACAATGAGCAGTTCTTC

abundance: few
d_gene: NA
v_gene: TRBV7-8
j_gene: TRBJ1-1
CDR3aa: CASSLEVGGFQGAFF
CDR3nt: TGTGCCAGCAGCTTAGAAGTTGGGGGCTTTCAGGGGGCTTTCTTT

abundance: once
d_gene: NA
v_gene: TRBV9
j_gene: TRBJ2-2
CDR3aa: CASSQTWNTGELFF
CDR3nt: TGTGCCAGCAGCCAGACATGGAACACCGGGGAGCTGTTTTTT

abundance: few
d_gene: NA
v_gene: TRBV7-8
j_gene: TRBJ2-7
CDR3aa: CASSLGQSPSYEQYF
CDR3nt: TGTGCCAGCAGCTTAGGACAGTCTCCATCCTACGAGCAGTACTTC

abundance: NA
d_gene: TRBD2
v_gene: TRBV7-2
j_gene: TRBJ2-2
CDR3aa: CASSLSSGRAGELFF
CDR3nt: TGTGCCAGCAGCTTATCTAGCGGGAGGGCCGGGGAGCTGTTTTTT

abundance: NA
d_gene: NA
v_gene: TRBV7-8
j_gene: TRBJ1-6
CDR3aa: CASSLDGVGSTSYNSPLHF
CDR3nt: TGTGCCAGCAGCTTAGATGGGGTAGGGTCCACGTCCTATAATTCACCCCTCCACTTT

abundance: NA
d_gene: TRBD2
v_gene: TRBV9
j_gene: TRBJ2-5
CDR3aa: CASSVTSGKQETQYF
CDR3nt: TGTGCCAGCAGCGTGACTAGCGGAAAGCAAGAGACCCAGTACTTC

abundance: NA
d_gene: TRBD2
v_gene: TRBV9
j_gene: TRBJ2-7
CDR3aa: CASSVATGASGSEYEQYF
CDR3nt: TGTGCCAGCAGCGTAGCTACAGGGGCTAGCGGGAGTGAATACGAGCAGTACTTC

abundance: NA
d_gene: NA
v_gene: TRBV19
j_gene: TRBJ2-2
CDR3aa: CASSMGRGGKNTGELFF
CDR3nt: TGTGCCAGTAGTATGGGCAGGGGAGGGAAGAATACCGGGGAGCTGTTTTTT

abundance: NA
d_gene: NA
v_gene: TRBV7-9
j_gene: TRBJ1-5
CDR3aa: CASSTWGATQPQHF
CDR3nt: TGTGCCAGCAGTACGTGGGGGGCTACTCAGCCCCAGCATTTT

abundance: NA
d_gene: TRBD1
v_gene: TRBV10-3
j_gene: TRBJ1-5
CDR3aa: CAIAGTENQPQHF
CDR3nt: TGTGCCATTGCCGGGACAGAGAATCAGCCCCAGCATTTT

abundance: NA
d_gene: NA
v_gene: TRBV4-1
j_gene: TRBJ1-1
CDR3aa: CASSQGQLNTEAFF
CDR3nt: TGCGCCAGCAGCCAAGGACAGCTGAACACTGAAGCTTTCTTT

abundance: NA
d_gene: NA
v_gene: TRBV6-2/TRBV6-3
j_gene: TRBJ1-5
CDR3aa: CASSSGQHNQPQHF
CDR3nt: TGTGCCAGCAGTTCAGGACAGCACAATCAGCCCCAGCATTTT

abundance: NA
d_gene: TRBD1
v_gene: TRBV6-5
j_gene: TRBJ1-6
CDR3aa: CASSPGQGSSSPLHF
CDR3nt: TGTGCCAGCAGTCCGGGACAGGGATCCAGTTCACCCCTCCACTTT

abundance: NA
d_gene: NA
v_gene: TRBV7-9
j_gene: TRBJ1-1
CDR3aa: CASSFQGNTEAFF
CDR3nt: TGTGCCAGCAGCTTCCAGGGTAACACTGAAGCTTTCTTT

abundance: NA
d_gene: NA
v_gene: TRBV9
j_gene: TRBJ2-7
CDR3aa: CASSVDGIYEQYF
CDR3nt: TGTGCCAGCAGCGTCGACGGAATCTACGAGCAGTACTTC

abundance: NA
d_gene: NA
v_gene: TRBV5-4
j_gene: TRBJ1-4
CDR3aa: CASSLSGAGEKLFF
CDR3nt: TGTGCCAGCAGCTTGTCGGGGGCCGGGGAAAAACTGTTTTTT

abundance: NA
d_gene: NA
v_gene: TRBV2
j_gene: TRBJ1-2
CDR3aa: CASSRDNYGYTF
CDR3nt: TGTGCCAGCAGCCGGGACAACTATGGCTACACCTTC

abundance: NA
d_gene: NA
v_gene: TRBV4-1
j_gene: TRBJ1-4
CDR3aa: CASSRSLGATNEKLFF
CDR3nt: TGCGCCAGCAGCCGATCTCTGGGTGCAACTAATGAAAAACTGTTTTTT

abundance: NA
d_gene: NA
v_gene: TRBV5-1
j_gene: TRBJ2-1
CDR3aa: CASTHTGEDNEQFF
CDR3nt: TGCGCCAGCACTCATACGGGAGAGGACAATGAGCAGTTCTTC

abundance: few
d_gene: TRBD1
v_gene: TRBV10-1
j_gene: TRBJ1-1
CDR3aa: CASQGDRGEAFF
CDR3nt: TGCGCCAGCCAGGGGGACAGGGGTGAAGCTTTCTTT

abundance: NA
d_gene: NA
v_gene: TRBV10-1
j_gene: TRBJ2-3
CDR3aa: CASSDRASTDTQYF
CDR3nt: TGCGCCAGCAGTGACCGGGCGTCCACAGATACGCAGTATTTT

abundance: NA
d_gene: TRBD2
v_gene: TRBV5-4
j_gene: TRBJ2-3
CDR3aa: CASSLVSASGSVKDTQYF
CDR3nt: TGTGCCAGCAGCTTGGTATCTGCTAGCGGGAGTGTTAAAGATACGCAGTATTTT

abundance: NA
d_gene: TRBD2
v_gene: TRBV5-6
j_gene: TRBJ2-1
CDR3aa: CASSLASGRRNEQFF
CDR3nt: TGTGCCAGCAGCTTGGCTAGCGGGAGGAGAAATGAGCAGTTCTTC

abundance: NA
d_gene: NA
v_gene: TRBV29-1
j_gene: TRBJ2-5
CDR3aa: CSVGLRGRGRETQYF
CDR3nt: TGCAGCGTGGGATTACGGGGCAGGGGAAGGGAGACCCAGTACTTC

abundance: NA
d_gene: NA
v_gene: TRBV28
j_gene: TRBJ2-2
CDR3aa: CASRLGSAELFF
CDR3nt: TGTGCCAGCAGGTTAGGGAGCGCGGAGCTGTTTTTT

abundance: NA
d_gene: NA
v_gene: TRBV13
j_gene: TRBJ2-3
CDR3aa: CASSLRRRGTDTQYF
CDR3nt: TGTGCCAGCAGCTTACGCCGGCGTGGGACAGATACGCAGTATTTT

abundance: NA
d_gene: NA
v_gene: TRBV6-2/TRBV6-3
j_gene: TRBJ2-7
CDR3aa: CASSYNRIYEQYF
CDR3nt: TGTGCCAGCAGTTACAACAGAATCTACGAGCAGTACTTC

abundance: NA
d_gene: NA
v_gene: TRBV3-1/TRBV3-2
j_gene: TRBJ2-2
CDR3aa: CASSKGEKGSAGELFF
CDR3nt: TGTGCCAGCAGCAAAGGGGAAAAGGGATCCGCCGGGGAGCTGTTTTTT

abundance: NA
d_gene: NA
v_gene: TRBV7-9
j_gene: TRBJ1-2
CDR3aa: CASSPPGGSYGYTF
CDR3nt: TGTGCCAGCAGCCCCCCCGGCGGCAGCTATGGCTACACCTTC

abundance: large
d_gene: NA
v_gene: TRBV12-3/TRBV12-4
j_gene: TRBJ1-2
CDR3aa: CASSFGVSYGYTF
CDR3nt: TGTGCCAGCAGTTTTGGAGTTTCCTATGGCTACACCTTC

abundance: once
d_gene: TRBD1
v_gene: TRBV13
j_gene: TRBJ2-4
CDR3aa: CASSSAGTGEAKGQYF
CDR3nt: TGTGCCAGCAGCTCGGCCGGGACAGGGGAAGCTAAGGGTCAGTACTTC